Each of the 9 T cell receptor beta chains below was sequenced from the same sample in a study of T cell responses to AZD1222 COVID-19 vaccine. The assay was immunoSEQ multiplex PCR, and TCRdb's table has in-frame clones only and misses some. Of 100,000 to 150,000 clones listed, approximately 88% were seen once; the top ten hold about 5.4%. Here the sequenced sample was peripheral blood, taken on day 0 of AZD1222 vaccination. Receptor source: an adult in good health.

This sequence joins TRBV28 and TRBJ1-2; 8 positions match TRBD1. CDR3 length: 14 residues. The V gene's germline CDR1 is MDHEN and CDR2 SYDVKM. With V trimmed by 6 bases and J by 3 bases, 6 bases remained unmatched. This CDR3 reads CASSPSRGHYGYTF. As DNA, the CDR3 is TGTGCCAGCAGCCCCAGCAGGGGGCACTATGGCTACACCTTC.

The chain is built from TRBV6-6 and TRBJ1-4; TRBD1 agrees at 9 bases. Germline loops: CDR1 MNHNY, CDR2 SVGAGI (reference sequence). CDR3 length: 14 amino acids. With 6 bases clipped from V and 8 bases from J, the junction kept 7 bases outside the gene matches. CDR3 nucleotides: TGTGCCAGCAGCCACGGACAGGGGAGCGAAAAACTGTTTTTT. Translating gives CASSHGQGSEKLFF.

CDR3: CASSFAGARSYNEQFF. For the CDR3, the DNA is TGTGCCAGCAGCTTCGCGGGGGCCCGCTCCTACAATGAGCAGTTCTTC. The chain uses TRBV5-4 and TRBJ2-1; a weak D match, TRBD2 (7 bases). The germline V gene encodes CDR1 SGHNT and CDR2 YYREEE (reference sequence). V shed 2 bases and J shed 0 bases, with 12 bases lying between them. The CDR3 spans 16 residues.

The chain employs TRBV14 and TRBJ2-1, with 7 bases lining up with TRBD2. After removal of 4 bases from V and 4 bases from J, the junction contained 10 bases not matched to a gene. CDR1 is SGHDN, CDR2 FVKESK, per germline. The CDR3 spans 16 residues. The CDR3 DNA is TGTGCCAGCAGCCTAGGCCAGCGGGAAGCTTACAATGAGCAGTTCTTC. Translating gives CASSLGQREAYNEQFF. The full variable domain, its missing parts supplied by reference TRBV14 and TRBJ2-1, is EAGVTQFPSHSVIEKGQTVTLRCDPISGHDNLYWYRRVMGKEIKFLLHFVKESKQDESGMPNNRFLAERTGGTYSTLKVQPAELEDSGVYFCASSLGQREAYNEQFFGPGTRLTVL.

The J gene is TRBJ2-5, the V gene TRBV5-1; possibly TRBD1 for D (5 bases). This CDR3 is 14 amino acids long. The V end lost 0 bases, the J end lost 4 bases, and 10 bases lay between the germline ends. In germline, CDR1 is SGHRS, CDR2 YFSETQ. CDR3 in DNA: TGCGCCAGCAGCTTGGTGGGGCCGGGAGAGACCCAGTACTTC. Translating gives CASSLVGPGETQYF.

This rearrangement joins TRBV2 to TRBJ2-1; TRBD2 matches 9 bases. CDR3 length: 14 amino acids. Germline V gives CDR1 SNHLY, CDR2 FYNNEI. With V trimmed by 7 bases and J by 5 bases, 6 bases remained unmatched. The CDR3 protein is CASTPGLANNEQFF. The CDR3 bases are TGTGCCAGCACTCCGGGACTAGCTAACAATGAGCAGTTCTTC.

The gene calls are TRBV10-3 and TRBJ1-6, with 8 positions matching TRBD1. The CDR3 length is 13 residues. CDR1 is ENHRY and CDR2 is SYGVKD in the germline V gene. Germline trimming cut 9 bases from V and 7 bases from J; bases unmatched to any gene: 5. Here the CDR3 reads CAIRRQGNSPLHF. CDR3 DNA sequence: TGTGCCATTCGGAGACAGGGGAATTCACCCCTCCACTTT.

This chain connects TRBV6-2 or TRBV6-3 to TRBJ1-2; tentatively, D is TRBD1 (5 bases). Germline assignment: CDR1 MNHEY and CDR2 SVGEGT. With 6 bases removed from V and 8 bases from J, the gap between germline ends came to 16 bases. The length of the CDR3 is 13 residues. The CDR3 DNA reads TGTGCCAGCAGCCTTGAGGGACTCAAGGGCTACACCTTC. Translating it yields CASSLEGLKGYTF.

V usage is TRBV7-2 and J usage is TRBJ2-1; no firm D call. CDR1 and CDR2 (germline): SGHTA, FQGNSA. The CDR3 consists of 13 residues. With 5 bases removed from V and 0 bases from J, the gap between germline ends came to 5 bases. CDR3 DNA: TGTGCCAGCAGCCCAAACTCCTACAATGAGCAGTTCTTC. Amino acids: CASSPNSYNEQFF.